The sequence of this T cell receptor beta chain was determined in a study of cytomegalovirus exposure and HLA in healthy donors. On this clone: Antigen unknown.

CDR1 is SGHAT and CDR2 is FQNNGV in the germline V gene. The trim removed 5 bases at V and 3 bases at J, leaving 2 bases unmatched. This CDR3 contains 13 residues. The study's findings and limits: Specific recognition of CMV antigens was confirmed in vitro for a few chains (all CMV-associated).

Assay: immunoSEQ multiplex PCR; the TCRdb copy retains only in-frame clones and omits some. Of 250,000 to 400,000 clones in the sample, approximately 85% were seen once. The receptor comes from a young man in good health and CMV-seronegative. The specimen sequenced was PBMCs. The J gene is TRBJ2-7, the V gene TRBV11-2; TRBD1 matches 9 bases. CDR3 DNA sequence: TGTGCCAGCAGCGCGGGACAGGGCTACGAGCAGTACTTC. Its translation: CASSAGQGYEQYF.